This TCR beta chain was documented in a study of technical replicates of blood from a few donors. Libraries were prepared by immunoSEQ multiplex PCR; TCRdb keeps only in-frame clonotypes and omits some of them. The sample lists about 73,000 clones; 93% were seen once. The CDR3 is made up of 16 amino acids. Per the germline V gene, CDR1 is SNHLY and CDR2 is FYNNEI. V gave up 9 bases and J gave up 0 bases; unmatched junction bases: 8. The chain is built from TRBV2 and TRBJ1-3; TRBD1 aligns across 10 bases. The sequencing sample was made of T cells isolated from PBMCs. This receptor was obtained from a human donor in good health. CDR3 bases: TGTGCCAGAACGGGACAGGGGAACCGCTCTGGAAACACCATATATTTT. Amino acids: CARTGQGNRSGNTIYF.